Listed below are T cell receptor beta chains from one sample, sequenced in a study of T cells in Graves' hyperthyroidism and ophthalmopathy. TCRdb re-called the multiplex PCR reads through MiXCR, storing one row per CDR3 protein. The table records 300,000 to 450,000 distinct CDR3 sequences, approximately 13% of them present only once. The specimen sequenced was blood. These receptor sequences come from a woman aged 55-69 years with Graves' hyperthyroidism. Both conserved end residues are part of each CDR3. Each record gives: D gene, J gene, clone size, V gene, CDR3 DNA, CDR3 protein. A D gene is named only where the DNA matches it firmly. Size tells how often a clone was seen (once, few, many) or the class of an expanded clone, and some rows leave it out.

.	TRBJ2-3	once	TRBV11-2	TGTGCCAGCAGTGGGGCAGGGGCCCCAGATACGCAGTATTTT	CASSGAGAPDTQYF
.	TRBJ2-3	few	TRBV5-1	TGCGCCAGCAGTGCTATAGTTGGACTCGACACAGATACGCAGTATTTT	CASSAIVGLDTDTQYF
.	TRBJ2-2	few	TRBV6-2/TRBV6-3	TGTGCCAGCAGACAGGCGTTGGACCCGTACACCGGGGAGCTGTTTTTT	CASRQALDPYTGELFF
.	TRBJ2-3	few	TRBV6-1	TGTGCCGGCACCCAAGAGGCGGGAAGGGCAGATACGCAGTATTTT	CAGTQEAGRADTQYF
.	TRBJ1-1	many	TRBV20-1	TGCAGTGCTAGAGAGTTGAGGACAGAGATTTTGAACACTGAAGCTTTCTTT	CSARELRTEILNTEAFF
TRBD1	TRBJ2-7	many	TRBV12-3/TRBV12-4	TGTGCCAGCAGTTTACGCGGGACAGGGGCCGGAGAGCAGTACTTC	CASSLRGTGAGEQYF
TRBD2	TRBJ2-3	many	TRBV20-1	TGCAGTGCTCTTAGCGGGAGGAATACGCAGTATTTT	CSALSGRNTQYF
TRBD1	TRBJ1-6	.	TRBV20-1	TGCAGTGCGGCGGACAGGGCCAATTCACCCCTCCACTTT	CSAADRANSPLHF
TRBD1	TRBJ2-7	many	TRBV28	TGTGCCAGCAGTCGGGACAGGGGACAATACGAGCAGTACTTC	CASSRDRGQYEQYF
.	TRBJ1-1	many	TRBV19	TGTGCCAGTAGTATAGATAAGAGGAGCACCACGAGGAACACTGAAGCTTTCTTT	CASSIDKRSTTRNTEAFF
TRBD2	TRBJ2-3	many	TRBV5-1	TGCGCCAGCAGCTTGGGTGCGGGAGGGCCTCATACGCAGTATTTT	CASSLGAGGPHTQYF
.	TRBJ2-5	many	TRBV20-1	TGCAGTGCCGGGTTGGTGGGAGAGGTGGGGGAGACCCAGTACTTC	CSAGLVGEVGETQYF
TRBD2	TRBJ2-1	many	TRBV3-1	TGTGCCAGCAGCCGTGAGGCAAGCGGGAGGGATGAGCAGTTCTTC	CASSREASGRDEQFF
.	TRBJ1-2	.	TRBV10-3	TGTGCCATCAGTAGCAGCCCGGGACGGACAAGCTATGGCTACACCTTC	CAISSSPGRTSYGYTF
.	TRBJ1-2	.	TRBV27	TGTGCCAGCAGTTTGTCCTCAAGGACCTATGGCTACACCTTC	CASSLSSRTYGYTF
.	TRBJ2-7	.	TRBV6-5	TGTGCCAGCAGTTACTCGAGGGGGGGCCCTCCCTACGAGCAGTACTTC	CASSYSRGGPPYEQYF
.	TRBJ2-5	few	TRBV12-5	TGTGCTAGTGGACGTCCGGAGACCCAGTACTTC	CASGRPETQYF
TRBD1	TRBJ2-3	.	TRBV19	TGTGCCAGTAATCAGGGGGTAGGATTTGATACGCAGTATTTT	CASNQGVGFDTQYF
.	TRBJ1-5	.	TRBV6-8	TGTGCCAGCACCCTAGATAGCAATCAGCCCCAGCATTTT	CASTLDSNQPQHF
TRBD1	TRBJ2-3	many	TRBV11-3	TGTGCCAGCAGCCCTGGGGACAGACTCTCCACAGATACGCAGTATTTT	CASSPGDRLSTDTQYF
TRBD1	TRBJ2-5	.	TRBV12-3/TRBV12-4	TGTGCCAGCAGCTCATCCCGCGCCGCCGGGACAGGAGAAGAGACCCAGTACTTC	CASSSSRAAGTGEETQYF
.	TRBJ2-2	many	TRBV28	TGTGCCAGCATCGAGGGGCAGAACACCGGGGAGCTGTTTTTT	CASIEGQNTGELFF
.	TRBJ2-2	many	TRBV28	TGTGCCAGCAGACCCCGGGACTGGAGTGGAACCGGGGAGCTGTTTTTT	CASRPRDWSGTGELFF
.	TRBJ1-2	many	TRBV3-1	TGTGCCAGCAGCCAATCCGGGACGGACTATGGCTACACCTTC	CASSQSGTDYGYTF
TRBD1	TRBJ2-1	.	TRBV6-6	TGTGCCAGCAGTTACGGGGACAGACCTGGGGATGAGCAGTTCTTC	CASSYGDRPGDEQFF
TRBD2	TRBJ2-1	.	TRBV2	TGTGCCAGCAGTGTTCTAGCGGGAGGGTACAATGAGCAGTCCTTC	CASSVLAGGYNEQSF
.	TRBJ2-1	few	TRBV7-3	TGTGCCAGCAGCTTAGGGGGCGGGACAGCCTATTACAATGAGCAGTTCTTC	CASSLGGGTAYYNEQFF
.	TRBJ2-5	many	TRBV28	TGTGCCAGCAGTCCCCGACTATACCAAGAGACCCAGTACTTC	CASSPRLYQETQYF
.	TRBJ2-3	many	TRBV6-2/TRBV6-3	TGTGCCAGCAGTTACTCGAGGGACCAACTACTTAGCACAGATACGCAGTATTTT	CASSYSRDQLLSTDTQYF
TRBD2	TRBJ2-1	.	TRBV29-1	TGCAGCGTTGGTGAGACTAGCGGGTCCGCCGGCGAGCAGTTCTTC	CSVGETSGSAGEQFF
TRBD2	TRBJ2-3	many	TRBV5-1	TGCGCCAGCAGACGAAGCGGGAGGGTGGATACGCAGTATTTT	CASRRSGRVDTQYF
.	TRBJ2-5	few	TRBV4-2	TGTGCCAGCAGCCAAGATCGGGCAGAAGAGACCCAGTACTTC	CASSQDRAEETQYF
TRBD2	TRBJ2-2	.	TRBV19	TGTGCCAGTAGTATAGGACGCGGGAGGGACACCGGGGAGCTGTTTTTT	CASSIGRGRDTGELFF
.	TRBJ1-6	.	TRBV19	TGTGCCAGTAGTATAGATCACAGGAGTTCACCCCTCCACTTT	CASSIDHRSSPLHF
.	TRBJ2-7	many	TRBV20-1	TGCAGTGCTAGAGAATACAGAACCTACGAGCAGTACTTC	CSAREYRTYEQYF